These 20 T cell receptor beta chains share one sample of origin, sequenced in a study of regulatory T cells in long-lasting Graves disease. Through Arm-PCR of CDR3 regions and iRepertoire HTBI primers, TCR beta libraries were built. TCRdb re-called the multiplex PCR reads through MiXCR, storing one row per CDR3 protein. The data show roughly 610,000 distinct CDR3 sequences, about 16% seen once. Time point specified: newly diagnosed GD, antithyroid drugs for less than 3 months. The TCR library was prepared using RNA isolated from PBMCs. The same specimen was also included in a second study, on T cells in Graves' hyperthyroidism and ophthalmopathy.

Specimen: peripheral blood mononuclear cells (PBMCs), collected at new diagnosis, from a patient treated with antithyroid drugs. The receptor set was obtained from a man between 18 and 35 years old with Graves disease.

This chain connects TRBV4-1 to TRBJ1-5; 7 bases agree with TRBD1. V lost 0 bases, J lost 4 bases, and 3 bases stayed unmatched. The CDR3 is 15 residues long. The germline V gene encodes CDR1 MGHRA and CDR2 YSYEKL. CDR3: CASSQDGRGNQPQHF. The CDR3 bases are TGCGCCAGCAGCCAAGATGGCAGGGGGAATCAGCCCCAGCATTTT.

This clonotype was seen at least ten times. The rearrangement uses TRBV3-1 and TRBJ2-7, with 7 bases fitting TRBD1. This CDR3 region has 15 residues. Germline assignment: CDR1 LGHDT and CDR2 YNNKEL (reference sequence). Unmatched junction bases numbered 11, after V lost 6 bases and J lost 3 bases. The DNA for the CDR3 is TGTGCCAGCAGACCCGGACAGGACGGGATCTACGAGCAGTACTTC. Amino acid sequence: CASRPGQDGIYEQYF.

This clonotype was detected only a few times. The chain has TRBV5-1 and TRBJ2-2, with a possible D match to TRBD2 (6 bases). The CDR3 loop spans 15 amino acids. Between the trimmed V and J ends, which lost 5 bases and 6 bases, there was a span of 17 bases. Germline CDR1 is SGHRS and CDR2 is YFSETQ. The DNA of the CDR3 is TGCGCCAGCAGATTCACTAGCCCTTTCGCCGGGGAGCTGTTTTTT. It is translated as CASRFTSPFAGELFF.

In this sample, this clonotype turned up many times. The CDR3 here is CSAAIQREVDTQYF. CDR3 bases: TGCAGTGCCGCCATCCAGCGGGAGGTAGATACGCAGTATTTT. The chain recombines TRBV20-1 with TRBJ2-3, with 9 positions matching TRBD2. The J segment lost 5 bases and the V segment lost 6 bases, leaving 9 bases of the junction unmatched. The CDR3 runs to 14 residues. Germline V gives CDR1 DFQATT, CDR2 SNEGSKA (reference sequence).

In its sample, this clonotype was seen a few times. J is TRBJ2-2 and V is TRBV6-1; D is ambiguous. The CDR3 covers 16 residues. The germline CDR1 and CDR2 sequences are MNHNS and SASEGT. Trimming took 3 bases from V and 1 from J, leaving 12 bases between them. The CDR3 coding sequence is TGTGCCAGCAGTGATAGGCTACCACTGAACACCGGGGAGCTGTTTTTT. This gives the protein CASSDRLPLNTGELFF.

This clonotype was recorded at least ten times. The chain couples TRBV12-3 or TRBV12-4 to TRBJ1-2; D gene uncertain. This CDR3 is built from 15 residues. V was trimmed by 3 bases and J by 0 bases, leaving 11 bases between them. CDR3 bases: TGTGCCAGCAGTTTTGGTACGGCCCCTAACTATGGCTACACCTTC. Translating gives CASSFGTAPNYGYTF.

As to this clonotype: A much more abundant neighbour one base away suggests this may be a read error. The gene calls are TRBV11-2 and TRBJ2-2; 12 bases map to TRBD2. V shed 4 bases, J shed 4 bases, and the junction held 4 bases outside the gene matches. From germline, CDR1 is SGHAT and CDR2 FQNNGV. The CDR3 loop spans 16 amino acids. The CDR3 nucleotides read TGTGCCAGCAGCTCCGGACTAGCGGGACTCACCGGGGAGCTGTTTTTT. This gives the protein CASSSGLAGLTGELFF.

The V and J genes are TRBV28 and TRBJ2-1; D may be TRBD2 (6 bases). The CDR3 covers 20 residues. The V and J ends lost 7 bases and 5 bases respectively, with 33 bases between them. Germline-derived CDR1 and CDR2 are MDHEN and SYDVKM. CDR3 sequence (DNA): TGTGCCAGCACCACTGCCTTTTTGGGGAAGACGCGGGACTTGCACAATGAGCAGTTCTTC. Translation: CASTTAFLGKTRDLHNEQFF.

V usage is TRBV5-1 and J usage is TRBJ1-5, with unresolved D. The CDR3 is 14 residues long. V was clipped by 8 bases and J by 4 bases, with 16 bases between them. The germline V gene has CDR1 SGHRS and CDR2 YFSETQ. CDR3 in DNA: TGCGCCAGTCACCCGGAGCCAGGTAATCAGCCCCAGCATTTT. Its protein is CASHPEPGNQPQHF.

Many counts were recorded for this clonotype. This chain uses TRBV20-1 with TRBJ2-6; D is undetermined. V lost 2 bases and J 2 bases, leaving 10 bases between the germline ends. CDR1 and CDR2 (germline): DFQATT, SNEGSKA (reference sequence). The CDR3 is 15 amino acids. The CDR3 region is CSARPALAGANVLTF. The CDR3 nucleotides are TGCAGTGCTAGACCAGCTTTGGCTGGGGCCAACGTCCTGACTTTC.

This clonotype was seen repeatedly, ten times or more. The chain uses TRBV28 and TRBJ2-1; 9 bases map to TRBD2. CDR1 MDHEN and CDR2 SYDVKM come from the germline V gene. The CDR3 has 15 residues. Trimming at V came to 0 bases and at J to 8 bases, leaving 5 bases not matched to a gene. The DNA for the CDR3 is TGTGCCAGCAGTTTATGGGTAGCGGGAGTGGATGAGCAGTTCTTC. As protein: CASSLWVAGVDEQFF.

This clonotype was counted many times. This chain uses TRBV10-3 with TRBJ1-1; a weak D match, TRBD1 (5 bases). V lost 6 bases to trimming and J lost 5 bases, with 16 bases between them. Per germline, CDR1 ENHRY and CDR2 SYGVKD. There are 14 residues in the CDR3. The CDR3 region is CAIRTTERGTEAFF. The CDR3 DNA follows: TGTGCCATCAGGACGACAGAGAGAGGGACTGAAGCTTTCTTT.

This clonotype was seen repeatedly, ten times or more. The genes are TRBV11-1 and TRBJ2-7; 8 bases match TRBD1. Germline V gene data show CDR1 as SGHAT and CDR2 as FQDESV (reference sequence). This CDR3 is built from 13 residues. The junction had 2 bases not matched to a gene; V was cut back by 4 bases and J by 3 bases. The CDR3 coding sequence is TGTGCCAGCAGCTCGACAGGGGTCTACGAGCAGTACTTC. Its protein product is CASSSTGVYEQYF.

Remarks on this clonotype: It may be a read error: a sequence one base away is much more abundant. The chain employs TRBV7-9 and TRBJ1-2; D is undetermined. Germline V gene lookup returns CDR1 SEHNR and CDR2 FQNEAQ (reference sequence). CDR3 size: 14 residues. The CDR3 DNA follows: TGTGCCAGCAGCCCCTCTCTGACTAACTATAGCTACACCTTC. Its translation is CASSPSLTNYSYTF.

This chain uses TRBV6-5 with TRBJ2-7, with 7 bases fitting TRBD1. This CDR3 contains 12 residues. V lost 5 bases and J lost 8; bases outside the gene matches: 6. Germline CDR1 MNHEY, CDR2 SVGAGI. CDR3 nucleotides: TGTGCCAGCAGTCTCGACAGGGCAAAGCAGTACTTC. Translating it yields CASSLDRAKQYF.

This chain uses TRBV30 with TRBJ1-1, with a tentative D call TRBD1 (5 bases). Trimming shortened V by 0 bases and J by 3 bases, and 14 bases separated the two germline ends. Germline V CDR1 and CDR2: GTSNPN, SVGIG (reference sequence). This CDR3 has 15 amino acids. For the CDR3, the DNA is TGTGCCTGGAGTGTTTCCCGAGGGGCGTACACTGAAGCTTTCTTT. This gives the protein CAWSVSRGAYTEAFF. Supplemented by reference TRBV30 and TRBJ1-1, the full variable domain reads SQTIHQWPATLVQPVGSPLSLECTVEGTSNPNLYWYRQAAGRGLQLLFYSVGIGQISSEVPQNLSASRPQDRQFILSSKKLLLSDSGFYLCAWSVSRGAYTEAFFGQGTRLTVV.

V usage is TRBV19 and J usage is TRBJ2-1; D is unclear. The germline gives CDR1 LNHDA, CDR2 SQIVND (reference sequence). CDR3 length equals 13 residues. The ends were cut back, 3 bases at V and 7 bases at J, with 10 bases in the middle. The CDR3 here is CASSMPVENEQFF. The CDR3 DNA reads TGTGCCAGTAGTATGCCGGTTGAGAATGAGCAGTTCTTC.

Ten or more counts support this clonotype. The chain carries TRBV5-5 and TRBJ2-5, with D tentatively TRBD2 (6 bases). Germline CDR1 is SGHKS and CDR2 is YYEKEE (reference sequence). The CDR3 runs 13 residues. V lost 0 bases, J lost 5 bases, and 8 bases lay in between. DNA for the CDR3: TGTGCCAGCAGCTTGGGGGCGGGGGAGACCCAGTACTTC. It encodes CASSLGAGETQYF.

This clonotype was recorded only once. The chain joins TRBV27 to TRBJ2-7, with a weak D call TRBD2 (7 bases). Trimming took off 5 bases at V and 2 bases at J, with 19 bases between the two ends. The length of the CDR3 is 16 residues. Germline V gene sequence: CDR1 MNHEY, CDR2 SMNVEV (reference sequence). The CDR3 nucleotides read TGTGCCAGCAGTGAAGTGGTGGGGGGGGGCCCCTACGAGCAGTACTTC. It yields the protein CASSEVVGGGPYEQYF.

The rearrangement joins TRBV5-1 to TRBJ2-1; a weak D match, TRBD2 (6 bases). Trimming removed 4 bases from V and 7 bases from J, with 21 bases in between. In germline, CDR1 is SGHRS, CDR2 YFSETQ. This CDR3 has 16 amino acids. Here the CDR3 DNA reads TGCGCCAGCAGCCCTTCTGAGTATACGGGAGTGAATGAGCAGTTCTTC. It specifies CASSPSEYTGVNEQFF.